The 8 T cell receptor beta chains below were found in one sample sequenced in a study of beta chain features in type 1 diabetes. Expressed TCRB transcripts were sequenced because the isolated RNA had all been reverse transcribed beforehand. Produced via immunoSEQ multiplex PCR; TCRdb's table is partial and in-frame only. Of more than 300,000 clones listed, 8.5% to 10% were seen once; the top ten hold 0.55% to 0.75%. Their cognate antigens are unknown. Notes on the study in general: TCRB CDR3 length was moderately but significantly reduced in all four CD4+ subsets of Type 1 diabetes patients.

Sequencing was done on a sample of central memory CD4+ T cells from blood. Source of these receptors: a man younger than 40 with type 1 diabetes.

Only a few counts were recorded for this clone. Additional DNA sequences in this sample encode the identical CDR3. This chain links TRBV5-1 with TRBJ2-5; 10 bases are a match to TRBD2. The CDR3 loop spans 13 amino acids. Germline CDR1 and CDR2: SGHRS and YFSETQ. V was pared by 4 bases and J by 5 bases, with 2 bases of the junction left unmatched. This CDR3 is CASSPGLAETQYF. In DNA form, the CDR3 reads TGCGCCAGCAGCCCGGGACTAGCGGAGACCCAGTACTTC. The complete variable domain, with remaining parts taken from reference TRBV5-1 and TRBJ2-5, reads KAGVTQTPRYLIKTRGQQVTLSCSPISGHRSVSWYQQTPGQGLQFLFEYFSETQRNKGNFPGRFSGRQFSNSRSEMNVSTLELGDSALYLCASSPGLAETQYFGPGTRLLVL.

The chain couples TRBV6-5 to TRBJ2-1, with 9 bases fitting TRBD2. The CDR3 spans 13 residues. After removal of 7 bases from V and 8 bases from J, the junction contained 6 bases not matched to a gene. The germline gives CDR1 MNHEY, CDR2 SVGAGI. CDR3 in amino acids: CASKRGVRDEQFF. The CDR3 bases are TGTGCCAGCAAGCGGGGGGTTAGGGATGAGCAGTTCTTC.

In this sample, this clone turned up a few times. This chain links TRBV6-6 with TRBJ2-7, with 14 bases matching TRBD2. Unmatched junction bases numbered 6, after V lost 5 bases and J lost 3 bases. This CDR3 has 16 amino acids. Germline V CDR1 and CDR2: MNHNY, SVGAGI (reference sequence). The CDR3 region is CASSKTGTSGSYEQYF. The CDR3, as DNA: TGTGCCAGCAGTAAGACCGGGACTAGCGGGAGCTACGAGCAGTACTTC.

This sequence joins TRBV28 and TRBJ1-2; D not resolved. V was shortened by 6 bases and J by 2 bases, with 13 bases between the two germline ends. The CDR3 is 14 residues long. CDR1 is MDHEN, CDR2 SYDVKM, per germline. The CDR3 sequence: CASSEPQRNYGYTF. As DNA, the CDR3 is TGTGCCAGCAGCGAACCTCAGAGGAACTATGGCTACACCTTC.

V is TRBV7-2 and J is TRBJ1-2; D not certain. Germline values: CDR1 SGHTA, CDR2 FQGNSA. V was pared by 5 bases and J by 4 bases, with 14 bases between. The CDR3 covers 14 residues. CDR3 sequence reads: CASSPPSWIYGYTF. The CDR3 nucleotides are TGTGCCAGCAGCCCGCCCTCGTGGATCTATGGCTACACCTTC.

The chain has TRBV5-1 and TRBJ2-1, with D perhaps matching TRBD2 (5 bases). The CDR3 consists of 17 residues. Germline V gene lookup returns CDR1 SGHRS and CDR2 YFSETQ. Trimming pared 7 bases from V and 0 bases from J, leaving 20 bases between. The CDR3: CASQNTRADPSYNEQFF. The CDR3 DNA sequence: TGCGCCAGCCAGAACACTAGGGCCGATCCCTCCTACAATGAGCAGTTCTTC.

This CDR3 is CASSDPGQLAKNIQYF. The CDR3 DNA reads as TGTGCCAGCAGTGATCCGGGACAGCTAGCCAAAAACATTCAGTACTTC. The chain is built from TRBV2 and TRBJ2-4, with 7 bases aligning to TRBD1. CDR3 size: 16 residues. V lost 3 bases to trimming and J lost 0 bases; unmatched junction nucleotides: 5. Germline values: CDR1 SNHLY, CDR2 FYNNEI.

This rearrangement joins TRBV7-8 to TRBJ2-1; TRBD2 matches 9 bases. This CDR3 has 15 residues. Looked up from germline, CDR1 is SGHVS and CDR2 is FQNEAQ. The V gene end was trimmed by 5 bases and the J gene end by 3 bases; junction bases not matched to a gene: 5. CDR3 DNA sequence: TGTGCCAGCAGCCCTGGACTAGCGCTCTACAATGAGCAGTTCTTC. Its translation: CASSPGLALYNEQFF.